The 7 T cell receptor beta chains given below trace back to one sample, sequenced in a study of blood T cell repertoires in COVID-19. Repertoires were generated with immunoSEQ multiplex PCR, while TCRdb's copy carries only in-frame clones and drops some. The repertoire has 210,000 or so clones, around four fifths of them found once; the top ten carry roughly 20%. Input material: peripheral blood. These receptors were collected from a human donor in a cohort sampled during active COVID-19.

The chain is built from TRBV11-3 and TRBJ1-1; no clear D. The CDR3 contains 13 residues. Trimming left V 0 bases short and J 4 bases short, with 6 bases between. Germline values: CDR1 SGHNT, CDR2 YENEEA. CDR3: CASSLDRGTEAFF. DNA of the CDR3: TGTGCCAGCAGCTTAGATCGGGGCACTGAAGCTTTCTTT.

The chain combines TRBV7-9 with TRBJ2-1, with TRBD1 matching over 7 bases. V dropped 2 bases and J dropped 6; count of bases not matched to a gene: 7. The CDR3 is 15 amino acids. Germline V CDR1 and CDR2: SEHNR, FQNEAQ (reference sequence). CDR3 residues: CASSLQGGIFNEQFF. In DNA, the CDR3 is TGTGCCAGCAGCTTACAAGGGGGCATTTTCAATGAGCAGTTCTTC.

CDR3 bases: TGTGCCAGCAGGCCGGGGGGGCGTAACTATGGCTACACCTTC. Its protein is CASRPGGRNYGYTF. This chain joins TRBV5-6 and TRBJ1-2; D possibly corresponds to TRBD1 (6 bases). CDR1 is SGHDT, CDR2 YYEEEE, per germline. V lost 5 bases, J lost 1 base, and 12 bases lay in between. CDR3 length equals 14 residues.

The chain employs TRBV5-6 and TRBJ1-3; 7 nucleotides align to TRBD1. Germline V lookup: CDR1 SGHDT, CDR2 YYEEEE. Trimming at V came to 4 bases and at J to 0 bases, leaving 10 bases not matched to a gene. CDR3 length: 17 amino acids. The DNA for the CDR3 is TGTGCCAGCAGCCCAATCCCGGACAGGTCCTCTGGAAACACCATATATTTT. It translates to CASSPIPDRSSGNTIYF.

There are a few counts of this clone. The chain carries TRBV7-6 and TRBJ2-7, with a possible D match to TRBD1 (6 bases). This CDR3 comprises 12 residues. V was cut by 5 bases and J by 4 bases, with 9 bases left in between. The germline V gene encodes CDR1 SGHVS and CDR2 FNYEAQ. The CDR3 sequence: CASSATGYEQYF. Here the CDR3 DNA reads TGTGCCAGCAGCGCTACAGGGTACGAGCAGTACTTC.

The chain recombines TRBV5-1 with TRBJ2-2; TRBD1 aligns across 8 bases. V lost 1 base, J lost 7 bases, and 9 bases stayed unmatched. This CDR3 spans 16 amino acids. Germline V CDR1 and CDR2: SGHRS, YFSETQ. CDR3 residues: CASSLLRTGLGGELFF. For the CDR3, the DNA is TGCGCCAGCAGCTTGCTCCGGACAGGGTTGGGCGGGGAGCTGTTTTTT.

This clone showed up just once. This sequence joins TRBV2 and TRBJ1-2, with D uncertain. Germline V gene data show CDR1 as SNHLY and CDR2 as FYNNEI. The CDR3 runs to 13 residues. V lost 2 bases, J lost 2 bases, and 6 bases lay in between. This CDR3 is CASSENWNYGYTF. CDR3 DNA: TGTGCCAGCAGTGAAAACTGGAACTATGGCTACACCTTC.